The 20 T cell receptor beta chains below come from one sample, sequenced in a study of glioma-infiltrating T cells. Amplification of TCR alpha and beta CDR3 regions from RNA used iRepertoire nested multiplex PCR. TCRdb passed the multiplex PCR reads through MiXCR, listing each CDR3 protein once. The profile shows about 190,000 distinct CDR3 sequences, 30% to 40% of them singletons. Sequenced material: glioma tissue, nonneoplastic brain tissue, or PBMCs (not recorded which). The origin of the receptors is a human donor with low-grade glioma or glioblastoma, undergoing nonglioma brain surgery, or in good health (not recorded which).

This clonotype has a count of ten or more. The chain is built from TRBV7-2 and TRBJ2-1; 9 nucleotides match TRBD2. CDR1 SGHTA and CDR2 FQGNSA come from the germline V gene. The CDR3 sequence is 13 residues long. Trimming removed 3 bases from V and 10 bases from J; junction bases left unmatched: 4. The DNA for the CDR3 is TGTGCCAGCAGCTTGCGGCGGGAGGGGGAGCAGTTCTTC. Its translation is CASSLRREGEQFF.

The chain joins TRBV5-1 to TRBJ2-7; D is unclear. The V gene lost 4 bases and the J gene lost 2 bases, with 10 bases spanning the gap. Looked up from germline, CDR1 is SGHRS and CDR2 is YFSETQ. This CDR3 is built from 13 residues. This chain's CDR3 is CASSPRATYEQYF. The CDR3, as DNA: TGCGCCAGCAGCCCAAGGGCCACCTACGAGCAGTACTTC. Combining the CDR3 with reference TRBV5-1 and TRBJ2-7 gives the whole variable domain KAGVTQTPRYLIKTRGQQVTLSCSPISGHRSVSWYQQTPGQGLQFLFEYFSETQRNKGNFPGRFSGRQFSNSRSEMNVSTLELGDSALYLCASSPRATYEQYFGPGTRLTVT.

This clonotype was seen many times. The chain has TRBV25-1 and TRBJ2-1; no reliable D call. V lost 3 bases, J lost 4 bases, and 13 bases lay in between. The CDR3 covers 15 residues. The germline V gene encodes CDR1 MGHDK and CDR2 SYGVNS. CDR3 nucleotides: TGTGCCAGCAGTGATGCCAACTTACCATACAATGAGCAGTTCTTC. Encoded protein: CASSDANLPYNEQFF.

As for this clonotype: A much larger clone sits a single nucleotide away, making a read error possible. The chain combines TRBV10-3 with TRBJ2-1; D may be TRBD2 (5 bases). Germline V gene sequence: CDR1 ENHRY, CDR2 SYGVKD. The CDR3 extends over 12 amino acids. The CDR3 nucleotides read TGTGCCATCTTAGCGACCTACGATGAGCAGTTCTTC. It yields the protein CAILATYDEQFF.

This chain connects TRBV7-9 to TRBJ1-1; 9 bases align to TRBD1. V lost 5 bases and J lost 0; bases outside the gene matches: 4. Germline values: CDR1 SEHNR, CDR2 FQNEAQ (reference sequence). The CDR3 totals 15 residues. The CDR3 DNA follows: TGTGCCAGCAGCCCTGACAGGGGGATGAACACTGAAGCTTTCTTT. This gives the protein CASSPDRGMNTEAFF.

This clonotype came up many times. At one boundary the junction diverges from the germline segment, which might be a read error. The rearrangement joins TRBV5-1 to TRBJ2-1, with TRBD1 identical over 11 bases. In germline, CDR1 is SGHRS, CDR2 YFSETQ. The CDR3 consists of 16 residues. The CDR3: CASSLEGQGAYNEQFF. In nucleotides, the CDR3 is TGTGCCAGCAGCTTAGAGGGACAGGGGGCCTACAATGAGCAGTTCTTC.

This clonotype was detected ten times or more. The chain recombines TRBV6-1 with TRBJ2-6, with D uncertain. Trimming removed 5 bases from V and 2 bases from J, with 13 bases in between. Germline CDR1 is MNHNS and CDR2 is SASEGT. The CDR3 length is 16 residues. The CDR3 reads CASSYRTAPGANVLTF. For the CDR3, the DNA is TGTGCCAGCAGTTACCGGACGGCCCCTGGGGCCAACGTCCTGACTTTC.

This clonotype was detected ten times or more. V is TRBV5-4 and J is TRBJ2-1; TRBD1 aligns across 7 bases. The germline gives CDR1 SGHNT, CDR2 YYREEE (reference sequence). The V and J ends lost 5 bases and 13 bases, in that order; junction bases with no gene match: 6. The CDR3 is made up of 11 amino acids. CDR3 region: CASRAGQVQFF. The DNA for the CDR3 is TGTGCCAGCAGAGCTGGACAGGTCCAGTTCTTC.

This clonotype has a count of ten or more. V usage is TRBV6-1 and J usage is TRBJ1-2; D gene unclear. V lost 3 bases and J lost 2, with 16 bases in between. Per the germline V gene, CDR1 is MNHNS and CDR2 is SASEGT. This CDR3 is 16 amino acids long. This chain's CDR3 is CASSEAPFAGNYGYTF. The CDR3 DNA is TGTGCCAGCAGTGAGGCACCCTTCGCGGGGAACTATGGCTACACCTTC.

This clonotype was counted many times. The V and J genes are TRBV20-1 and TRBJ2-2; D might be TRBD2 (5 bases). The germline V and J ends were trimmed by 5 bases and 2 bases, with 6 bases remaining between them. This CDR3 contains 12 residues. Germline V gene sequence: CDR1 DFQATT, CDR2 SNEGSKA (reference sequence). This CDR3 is CSAGLNTGELFF. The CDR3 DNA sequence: TGCAGTGCTGGACTTAACACCGGGGAGCTGTTTTTT.

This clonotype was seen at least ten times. In DNA form, the CDR3 reads TGTGCCAGCAGTTACTCGCTGATGAGCTCTGGAAACACCATATATTTT. Translating gives CASSYSLMSSGNTIYF. The rearrangement uses TRBV6-2 or TRBV6-3 and TRBJ1-3; D is ambiguous. The CDR3 spans 16 residues. V gave up 0 bases and J gave up 0 bases, with 9 bases separating them. Germline lookup yields CDR1 MNHEY and CDR2 SVGEGT.

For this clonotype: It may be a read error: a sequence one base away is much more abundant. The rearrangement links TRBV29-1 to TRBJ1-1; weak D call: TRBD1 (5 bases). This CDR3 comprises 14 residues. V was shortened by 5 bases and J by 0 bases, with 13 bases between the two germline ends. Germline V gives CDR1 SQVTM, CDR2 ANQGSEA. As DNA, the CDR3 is TGCAGCGTTCAGGAGGGGATATTGAACACTGAAGCTTTCTTT. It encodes CSVQEGILNTEAFF.

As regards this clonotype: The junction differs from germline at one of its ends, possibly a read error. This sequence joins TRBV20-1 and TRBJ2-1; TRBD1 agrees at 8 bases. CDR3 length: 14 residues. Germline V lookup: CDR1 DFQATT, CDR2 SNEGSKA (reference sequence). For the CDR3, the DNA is TGCGGTGCTAGGGGACAGGACTCCTACAATGAGCAGTTCTTC. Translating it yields CGARGQDSYNEQFF.

The CDR3 loop is CASGTSINEQFF. The DNA for the CDR3 is TGTGCCAGCGGGACTAGCATCAATGAGCAGTTCTTC. The V and J genes are TRBV6-1 and TRBJ2-1; TRBD2 matches at 9 bases. From germline, CDR1 is MNHNS and CDR2 SASEGT. V shed 8 bases, J shed 6 bases, and the junction held 2 bases outside the gene matches. The CDR3 extends over 12 amino acids.

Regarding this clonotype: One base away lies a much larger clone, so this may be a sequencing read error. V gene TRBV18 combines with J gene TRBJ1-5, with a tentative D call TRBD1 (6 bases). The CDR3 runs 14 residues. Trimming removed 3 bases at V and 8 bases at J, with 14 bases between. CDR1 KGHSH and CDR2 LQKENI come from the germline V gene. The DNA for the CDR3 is TGTGCCAGCTCACCGGCGCAGGGGCAGGAGCCCCAGCATTTT. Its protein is CASSPAQGQEPQHF.

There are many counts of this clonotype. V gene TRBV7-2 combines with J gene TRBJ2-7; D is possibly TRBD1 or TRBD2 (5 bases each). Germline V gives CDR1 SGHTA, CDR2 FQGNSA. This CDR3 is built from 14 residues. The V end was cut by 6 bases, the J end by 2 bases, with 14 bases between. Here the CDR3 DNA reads TGTGCCAGCAGGGAGGCCCAGGGCCCCTACGAGCAGTACTTC. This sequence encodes CASREAQGPYEQYF.

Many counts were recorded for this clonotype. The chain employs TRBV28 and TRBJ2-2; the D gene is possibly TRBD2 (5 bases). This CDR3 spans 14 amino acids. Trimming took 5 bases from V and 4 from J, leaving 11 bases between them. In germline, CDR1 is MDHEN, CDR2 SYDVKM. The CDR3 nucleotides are TGTGCCAGCAGTCCTGGCGGGCGCACCGGGGAGCTGTTTTTT. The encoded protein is CASSPGGRTGELFF.

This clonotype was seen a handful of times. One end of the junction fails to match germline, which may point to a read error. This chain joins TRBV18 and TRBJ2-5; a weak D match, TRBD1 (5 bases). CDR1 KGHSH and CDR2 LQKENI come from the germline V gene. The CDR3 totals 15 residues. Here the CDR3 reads CASSPRTNSGETQYF. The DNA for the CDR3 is TGTGCCAGCTCCCCACGGACAAACTCAGGGGAGACCCAGTACTTC.

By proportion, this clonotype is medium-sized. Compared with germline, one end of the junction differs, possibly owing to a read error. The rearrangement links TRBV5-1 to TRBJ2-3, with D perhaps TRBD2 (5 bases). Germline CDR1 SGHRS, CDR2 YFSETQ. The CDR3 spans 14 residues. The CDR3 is CASSRAGVTDTQYF. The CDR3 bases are TGTGCCAGCAGTCGGGCGGGTGTCACAGATACGCAGTATTTT. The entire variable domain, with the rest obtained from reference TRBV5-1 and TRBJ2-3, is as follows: KAGVTQTPRYLIKTRGQQVTLSCSPISGHRSVSWYQQTPGQGLQFLFEYFSETQRNKGNFPGRFSGRQFSNSRSEMNVSTLELGDSALYLCASSRAGVTDTQYFGPGTRLTVL.

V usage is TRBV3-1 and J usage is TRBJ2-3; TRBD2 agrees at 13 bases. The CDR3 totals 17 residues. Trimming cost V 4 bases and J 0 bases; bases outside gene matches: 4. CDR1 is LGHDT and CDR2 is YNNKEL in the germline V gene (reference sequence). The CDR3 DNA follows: TGTGCCAGCAGCCCGACTAGCGGGAGGACGAGCACAGATACGCAGTATTTT. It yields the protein CASSPTSGRTSTDTQYF.